Included here is one T cell receptor beta chain sequence, with context. What it binds is not known. There are 14 residues in the CDR3. Germline loops: CDR1 SEHNR, CDR2 FQNEAQ (reference sequence). Trimming removed 2 bases at V and 0 bases at J, with 5 bases between. The data belong to a study of EBV T-cell therapy then PD-1 blockade in nasopharyngeal carcinoma. Described treatment: AdE1-LMPpoly-expanded autologous EBV-specific T-cell therapy followed by anti-PD-1 nivolumab. Profiling relied on immunoSEQ multiplex PCR, and the TCRdb table lists in-frame clones only, not all of them. Of tens of thousands of clones in the sample, about 79% were seen once.

The rearrangement links TRBV7-9 to TRBJ1-5; D is undetermined. The material was CD8+ T cells from blood, obtained at day -245 from a patient whose treatment included autologous EBV-specific T cells and nivolumab. This receptor was obtained from a middle-aged man with nasopharyngeal carcinoma. In DNA form, the CDR3 reads TGTGCCAGCAGCTTAAAGGGTAGCAATCAGCCCCAGCATTTT. Translating it yields CASSLKGSNQPQHF.